This TCR beta chain originates from a study of STAT5B mutations in CD4+ large granular lymphocyte leukemia. Overall study findings and caveats: Top patient clones used TRBV06 genes more often: 8/27 versus 2/35 in controls. Main leukemic clonotypes were patient-specific, but more than 20% appeared at low frequency elsewhere.

In the original workflow: Lowest detectable productive clonotype frequency was 2.59 x 10-5. Only in-frame clones appear in the TCRdb table, and some are missing; sequencing was by immunoSEQ multiplex PCR. That table furnishes V, J and clone size, whereas the DNA furnished D and trimming. The profile shows about 32,000 clones, around 81% of them singletons. As for this clone: The antigen remains undetermined.

The CDR3 length is 15 residues. Germline values: CDR1 LNHDA, CDR2 SQIVND (reference sequence). V trimming: 5 bases; J trimming: 8 bases; junction bases outside the gene matches: 10. Healthy controls were blood donor buffy coats. The sample taken for sequencing was CD4+ T cells from blood buffy coats. The TCR was taken from a human donor in good health. The chain joins TRBV19 to TRBJ2-5; 11 positions agree with TRBD2. CDR3 protein: CASSRQTSGKGTQYF. The CDR3 DNA is TGTGCCAGTAGTCGCCAGACTAGCGGGAAGGGAACCCAGTACTTC.